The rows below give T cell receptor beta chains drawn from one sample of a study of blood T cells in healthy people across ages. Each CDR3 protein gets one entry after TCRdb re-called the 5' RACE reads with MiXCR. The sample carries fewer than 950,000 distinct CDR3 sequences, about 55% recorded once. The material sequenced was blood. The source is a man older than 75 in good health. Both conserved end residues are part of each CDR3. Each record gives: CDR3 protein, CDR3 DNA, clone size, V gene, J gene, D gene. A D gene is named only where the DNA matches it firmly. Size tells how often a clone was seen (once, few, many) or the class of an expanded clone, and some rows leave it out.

cdr3_aa: CASSLTGGRGNEQFF
cdr3_nt: TGTGCCAGCAGTTTGACAGGGGGCAGGGGCAATGAGCAGTTCTTC
clone_size: few
v_call: TRBV6-6
j_call: TRBJ2-1
d_call: TRBD1

cdr3_aa: CASSQLLQGSPLHF
cdr3_nt: TGTGCCAGCAGCCAACTCCTCCAGGGTTCACCCCTCCACTTT
clone_size: few
v_call: TRBV3-1
j_call: TRBJ1-6
d_call: .

cdr3_aa: CASSLEQGADEQYF
cdr3_nt: TGCGCCAGCAGCTTGGAACAGGGGGCCGACGAGCAGTACTTC
clone_size: .
v_call: TRBV5-1
j_call: TRBJ2-7
d_call: TRBD1

cdr3_aa: CASSVGAQETQSF
cdr3_nt: TGCGCCAGCAGTGTAGGGGCCCAAGAGACCCAGTCCTTC
clone_size: .
v_call: TRBV10-1
j_call: TRBJ2-5
d_call: .

cdr3_aa: CASSFPRKGRRFDRYAYF
cdr3_nt: TGTGCCAGCAGTTTTCCCCGTAAGGGCAGGAGGTTTGACAGATACGCGTATTTT
clone_size: few
v_call: TRBV27
j_call: TRBJ2-3
d_call: .

cdr3_aa: CATRAPAGGGYTF
cdr3_nt: TGTGCCACCAGGGCCCCCGCAGGGGGCGGCTACACCTTC
clone_size: few
v_call: TRBV24-1
j_call: TRBJ1-2
d_call: TRBD1

cdr3_aa: CASSPRVVRGRYNEQFF
cdr3_nt: TGTGCCAGCTCACCACGGGTGGTCAGGGGGAGATACAATGAGCAGTTCTTC
clone_size: once
v_call: TRBV18
j_call: TRBJ2-1
d_call: TRBD1

cdr3_aa: CASSSTAYNSPLHF
cdr3_nt: TGTGCCAGCAGCTCGACAGCGTATAATTCACCCCTCCACTTT
clone_size: few
v_call: TRBV11-3
j_call: TRBJ1-6
d_call: .

cdr3_aa: CASSSSTVKENYGYTF
cdr3_nt: TGTGCCAGCAGTTCCTCGACAGTGAAGGAAAACTATGGCTACACCTTC
clone_size: .
v_call: TRBV6-5
j_call: TRBJ1-2
d_call: .

cdr3_aa: CASSLPYRGYEQYF
cdr3_nt: TGCGCCAGCAGCTTGCCTTACAGGGGATACGAGCAGTACTTC
clone_size: .
v_call: TRBV5-1
j_call: TRBJ2-7
d_call: TRBD1

cdr3_aa: CSARALGQGNYGYTF
cdr3_nt: TGCAGTGCTAGAGCCCTGGGACAGGGTAACTATGGCTACACCTTC
clone_size: .
v_call: TRBV20-1
j_call: TRBJ1-2
d_call: TRBD1

cdr3_aa: CASSPGGLAGRYEQYF
cdr3_nt: TGTGCCAGCAGCCCCGGGGGGCTAGCGGGAAGGTACGAGCAGTACTTC
clone_size: few
v_call: TRBV7-9
j_call: TRBJ2-7
d_call: TRBD2

cdr3_aa: CASSVGGDNHNEQFF
cdr3_nt: TGTGCCAGCAGCGTAGGGGGGGACAACCACAATGAGCAGTTCTTC
clone_size: .
v_call: TRBV9
j_call: TRBJ2-1
d_call: .

cdr3_aa: CASSLAPAGEGETQYF
cdr3_nt: TGCGCCAGCAGCTTGGCCCCGGCGGGAGAAGGGGAGACCCAGTACTTC
clone_size: .
v_call: TRBV5-1
j_call: TRBJ2-5
d_call: TRBD2

cdr3_aa: CSAMAGFQETQYF
cdr3_nt: TGCAGTGCTATGGCGGGCTTCCAAGAGACCCAGTACTTC
clone_size: .
v_call: TRBV20-1
j_call: TRBJ2-5
d_call: .

cdr3_aa: CASRRDTTGANVLTF
cdr3_nt: TGTGCCAGCAGACGGGACACAACTGGGGCCAACGTCCTGACTTTC
clone_size: .
v_call: TRBV28
j_call: TRBJ2-6
d_call: .

cdr3_aa: CASLLALVDTQYF
cdr3_nt: TGTGCCAGCCTACTAGCCCTTGTTGATACGCAGTATTTT
clone_size: few
v_call: TRBV2
j_call: TRBJ2-3
d_call: .

cdr3_aa: CSARDRRGGRYAYF
cdr3_nt: TGCAGTGCTAGAGATCGAAGGGGAGGCAGATACGCGTATTTT
clone_size: few
v_call: TRBV20-1
j_call: TRBJ2-3
d_call: .

cdr3_aa: CASSLEGTSYEQYF
cdr3_nt: TGCGCCAGCAGCTTGGAGGGGACATCCTACGAGCAGTACTTC
clone_size: .
v_call: TRBV5-1
j_call: TRBJ2-7
d_call: .

cdr3_aa: CASRPSVGRQETQYF
cdr3_nt: TGTGCCAGCAGGCCTAGTGTGGGTAGGCAAGAGACCCAGTACTTC
clone_size: .
v_call: TRBV27
j_call: TRBJ2-5
d_call: .

cdr3_aa: CASSFHSGGSYEQYF
cdr3_nt: TGTGCCAGCAGTTTCCACAGCGGGGGCTCCTACGAGCAGTACTTC
clone_size: .
v_call: TRBV12-3/TRBV12-4
j_call: TRBJ2-7
d_call: TRBD2

cdr3_aa: CATSDSGTVTYEQYF
cdr3_nt: TGTGCCACCAGTGATTCCGGGACGGTAACCTACGAGCAGTACTTC
clone_size: .
v_call: TRBV24-1
j_call: TRBJ2-7
d_call: .

cdr3_aa: CSASGQQETQYF
cdr3_nt: TGCAGCGCTTCGGGACAGCAAGAGACCCAGTACTTC
clone_size: few
v_call: TRBV29-1
j_call: TRBJ2-5
d_call: TRBD1

cdr3_aa: CASSFAGEETQYF
cdr3_nt: TGTGCCAGCAGCTTCGCAGGGGAAGAGACCCAGTACTTC
clone_size: .
v_call: TRBV7-9
j_call: TRBJ2-5
d_call: .

cdr3_aa: CASRHAQGFIQYF
cdr3_nt: TGTGCCAGCAGACACGCACAGGGGTTCATTCAGTACTTC
clone_size: .
v_call: TRBV28
j_call: TRBJ2-4
d_call: TRBD1

cdr3_aa: CASSQGTSDRNEQFF
cdr3_nt: TGTGCCAGCAGCCAAGGGACTAGCGACCGGAATGAGCAGTTCTTC
clone_size: once
v_call: TRBV4-2
j_call: TRBJ2-1
d_call: TRBD2

cdr3_aa: CASSLPGEGLGYAYF
cdr3_nt: TGCGCCAGCAGCCTCCCGGGGGAGGGCCTGGGATACGCGTATTTT
clone_size: .
v_call: TRBV5-1
j_call: TRBJ2-3
d_call: TRBD2

cdr3_aa: CAISELAGEQYF
cdr3_nt: TGTGCCATCAGTGAGTTAGCTGGCGAGCAGTACTTC
clone_size: once
v_call: TRBV10-3
j_call: TRBJ2-7
d_call: .

cdr3_aa: CASRKTSAGYNEQFF
cdr3_nt: TGTGCCAGCAGAAAGACTAGCGCAGGGTACAATGAGCAGTTCTTC
clone_size: many
v_call: TRBV12-3/TRBV12-4
j_call: TRBJ2-1
d_call: TRBD2

cdr3_aa: CSARGLAGDLYEQYF
cdr3_nt: TGCAGTGCTAGAGGACTAGCGGGAGATCTCTACGAGCAGTACTTC
clone_size: .
v_call: TRBV20-1
j_call: TRBJ2-7
d_call: TRBD2

cdr3_aa: CASSPTSVGNEQFF
cdr3_nt: TGCGCCAGCAGCCCGACTAGTGTAGGGAATGAGCAGTTCTTC
clone_size: .
v_call: TRBV4-1
j_call: TRBJ2-1
d_call: .

cdr3_aa: CASSLGLLAGDARYAYF
cdr3_nt: TGTGCCAGCAGCTTAGGTTTACTAGCGGGAGATGCCAGATACGCGTATTTT
clone_size: .
v_call: TRBV13
j_call: TRBJ2-3
d_call: TRBD2

cdr3_aa: CATSNSLAGSSYEQYF
cdr3_nt: TGTGCCACCAGCAATTCTTTGGCGGGCAGCTCCTACGAGCAGTACTTC
clone_size: .
v_call: TRBV15
j_call: TRBJ2-7
d_call: .

cdr3_aa: CASSFGSSYNEQFF
cdr3_nt: TGTGCCAGCAGTTTTGGGAGCTCCTACAATGAGCAGTTCTTC
clone_size: .
v_call: TRBV12-3/TRBV12-4
j_call: TRBJ2-1
d_call: .

cdr3_aa: CASSGRTSQAFF
cdr3_nt: TGTGCCAGCAGTGGTCGGACATCCCAAGCTTTCTTT
clone_size: once
v_call: TRBV25-1
j_call: TRBJ1-1
d_call: .

cdr3_aa: CASSSQAGAAYEQYF
cdr3_nt: TGTGCCAGCAGCTCCCAAGCGGGAGCTGCGTACGAGCAGTACTTC
clone_size: many
v_call: TRBV7-2
j_call: TRBJ2-7
d_call: TRBD2

cdr3_aa: CSVGYQETQYF
cdr3_nt: TGCAGCGTTGGGTACCAAGAGACCCAGTACTTC
clone_size: .
v_call: TRBV29-1
j_call: TRBJ2-5
d_call: .

cdr3_aa: CASSFGAGGQGKQETQYF
cdr3_nt: TGTGCCAGCAGTTTCGGCGCGGGAGGACAGGGGAAACAAGAGACCCAGTACTTC
clone_size: .
v_call: TRBV12-3/TRBV12-4
j_call: TRBJ2-5
d_call: .

cdr3_aa: CSARDRLANEQYF
cdr3_nt: TGCAGTGCTAGAGATCGGCTAGCAAATGAGCAGTACTTC
clone_size: .
v_call: TRBV20-1
j_call: TRBJ2-5
d_call: .

cdr3_aa: CSATGLAGGPSYEQYF
cdr3_nt: TGCAGTGCTACAGGACTAGCGGGAGGGCCCTCCTACGAGCAGTACTTC
clone_size: few
v_call: TRBV20-1
j_call: TRBJ2-7
d_call: TRBD2

cdr3_aa: CAISSGGASRGTNQPQHF
cdr3_nt: TGTGCCATCAGTTCAGGGGGCGCGAGCAGGGGAACCAATCAGCCCCAGCATTTT
clone_size: .
v_call: TRBV10-3
j_call: TRBJ1-5
d_call: TRBD1

cdr3_aa: CASSLGLGTSGVSSYNEQFF
cdr3_nt: TGTGCCAGCAGCTTAGGCCTAGGGACTAGCGGGGTCAGCTCCTACAATGAGCAGTTCTTC
clone_size: .
v_call: TRBV7-8
j_call: TRBJ2-1
d_call: TRBD2

cdr3_aa: CAISDPAFWSGANVLTF
cdr3_nt: TGTGCCATCAGTGATCCGGCATTTTGGTCCGGGGCCAACGTCCTGACTTTC
clone_size: .
v_call: TRBV10-3
j_call: TRBJ2-6
d_call: .

cdr3_aa: CSASRQGVHGEQYF
cdr3_nt: TGCAGTGCTAGCCGACAGGGAGTGCATGGCGAGCAGTACTTC
clone_size: .
v_call: TRBV20-1
j_call: TRBJ2-7
d_call: TRBD1

cdr3_aa: CASSQAGRGLAGVYVRQYF
cdr3_nt: TGCGCCAGCAGCCAAGCAGGGAGGGGACTAGCGGGAGTTTACGTTCGGCAGTACTTC
clone_size: .
v_call: TRBV4-1
j_call: TRBJ2-7
d_call: TRBD2

cdr3_aa: CSGLGVGGNEQFF
cdr3_nt: TGCAGCGGGCTTGGGGTCGGGGGCAATGAGCAGTTCTTC
clone_size: few
v_call: TRBV29-1
j_call: TRBJ2-1
d_call: .

cdr3_aa: CASSDSGLLNEQFF
cdr3_nt: TGTGCCAGCAGCGATTCGGGACTGTTGAATGAGCAGTTCTTC
clone_size: .
v_call: TRBV5-6
j_call: TRBJ2-1
d_call: .

cdr3_aa: CASTHKLPGLASGSGRYAYF
cdr3_nt: TGTGCCAGCACCCATAAACTACCGGGTTTGGCTAGCGGGAGTGGAAGATACGCGTATTTT
clone_size: .
v_call: TRBV4-2
j_call: TRBJ2-3
d_call: TRBD2

cdr3_aa: CASSSSRGKAKNIQYF
cdr3_nt: TGCGCCAGCAGCTCATCCAGGGGGAAGGCCAAAAACATTCAGTACTTC
clone_size: .
v_call: TRBV5-1
j_call: TRBJ2-4
d_call: TRBD1

cdr3_aa: CASSLVRSSGSSGWQYF
cdr3_nt: TGTGCCAGCAGCTTAGTTAGGTCTAGCGGGAGTTCCGGTTGGCAGTACTTC
clone_size: .
v_call: TRBV11-2
j_call: TRBJ2-5
d_call: TRBD2

cdr3_aa: CATGGQKTQYF
cdr3_nt: TGTGCCACCGGGGGGCAAAAGACCCAGTACTTC
clone_size: .
v_call: TRBV12-3/TRBV12-4
j_call: TRBJ2-5
d_call: .

cdr3_aa: CASSAPGTHAYEQYF
cdr3_nt: TGCGCCAGCAGCGCACCCGGGACCCACGCCTACGAGCAGTACTTC
clone_size: .
v_call: TRBV5-1
j_call: TRBJ2-7
d_call: .

cdr3_aa: CASTPPAGDLYNGQFF
cdr3_nt: TGTGCCAGCACGCCTCCAGCGGGAGATCTCTACAATGGGCAGTTCTTC
clone_size: .
v_call: TRBV2
j_call: TRBJ2-1
d_call: TRBD2

cdr3_aa: CASSQVQGNEQFF
cdr3_nt: TGCGCCAGCAGCCAAGTCCAGGGCAATGAGCAGTTCTTC
clone_size: .
v_call: TRBV4-1
j_call: TRBJ2-1
d_call: .